A single sample is the source of the 31 T cell receptor beta chains below, sequenced in a study of blood T cell repertoires in COVID-19. Some clones are missing from TCRdb's copy, which holds only in-frame ones; the method was immunoSEQ multiplex PCR. There are approximately 100,000 clones in the sample; over 75% occur only once, and 32% lies in the top ten. Sequencing input: peripheral blood. The receptors were sampled from an elderly woman with acute or convalescent COVID-19.

The chain couples TRBV27 to TRBJ1-1; D may be TRBD1 (6 bases). The CDR3 totals 13 residues. Germline-derived CDR1 and CDR2 are MNHEY and SMNVEV (reference sequence). Trimming took off 4 bases at V and 4 bases at J, with 10 bases between the two ends. The chain's CDR3 is CASSWVGGTEAFF. Here the CDR3 DNA reads TGTGCCAGCAGTTGGGTAGGGGGCACTGAAGCTTTCTTT.

V is TRBV9 and J is TRBJ1-4, with D maybe TRBD1 (6 bases). CDR1 and CDR2 (germline): SGDLS, YYNGEE. Trimming removed 1 base at V and 8 bases at J, with 12 bases between. The CDR3 runs to 14 residues. DNA of the CDR3: TGTGCCAGCAGCGTATCAGGGGAGGGCGAAAAACTGTTTTTT. As protein: CASSVSGEGEKLFF.

The chain combines TRBV10-3 with TRBJ2-1; a weak D match, TRBD2 (6 bases). CDR1 is ENHRY and CDR2 is SYGVKD in the germline V gene. The CDR3 sequence is 15 residues long. The germline V and J ends were trimmed by 0 bases and 5 bases, with 11 bases remaining between them. CDR3 sequence reads: CAISESGTLDNEQFF. The CDR3 coding sequence is TGTGCCATCAGTGAGTCCGGGACTCTCGACAATGAGCAGTTCTTC.

V is TRBV21-1 and J is TRBJ2-7; the table's D call, TRBD2, was not checked against the DNA. TRBV21-1 is annotated as a pseudogene. The CDR3 length is 14 residues. Here the CDR3 DNA reads TGTGCCAGCAGCCTCCCCGATCGGTCCTACGAGCAGTACTTC. This codes for CASSLPDRSYEQYF.

This rearrangement joins TRBV5-1 to TRBJ1-5; TRBD1 matches at 9 bases. Germline V gene lookup returns CDR1 SGHRS and CDR2 YFSETQ. The V and J ends lost 6 bases and 4 bases, in that order; junction bases with no gene match: 8. The CDR3 loop spans 15 amino acids. CDR3: CASTPDGTGNQPQHF. CDR3 coding DNA: TGCGCCAGCACCCCCGACGGGACAGGGAATCAGCCCCAGCATTTT.

This clone was seen only a few times. The chain combines TRBV4-1 with TRBJ2-3; 7 bases agree with TRBD2. In germline, CDR1 is MGHRA, CDR2 YSYEKL. This CDR3 contains 15 residues. Unmatched junction bases numbered 4, after V lost 3 bases and J lost 1 base. The CDR3 coding sequence is TGCGCCAGCAGCCAGAGCGGGGTGGGCACAGATACGCAGTATTTT. Residues: CASSQSGVGTDTQYF.

This rearrangement joins TRBV5-4 to TRBJ2-7; TRBD1 matches 8 bases. Trimming took 4 bases from V and 5 from J; bases not matched to a gene: 11. The CDR3 sequence is 15 residues long. The V gene's germline CDR1 is SGHNT and CDR2 YYREEE (reference sequence). In DNA, the CDR3 is TGTGCCAGCAGCGACACGACGGGGACAGGTAACGAGCAGTACTTC. It specifies CASSDTTGTGNEQYF. Using reference TRBV5-4 and TRBJ2-7 for the parts outside the CDR3, the full variable domain is ETGVTQSPTHLIKTRGQQVTLRCSSQSGHNTVSWYQQALGQGPQFIFQYYREEENGRGNFPPRFSGLQFPNYSSELNVNALELDDSALYLCASSDTTGTGNEQYFGPGTRLTVT.

The chain has TRBV10-3 and TRBJ2-1; 8 positions match TRBD1. V dropped 4 bases and J dropped 8; count of bases not matched to a gene: 7. The germline V gene has CDR1 ENHRY and CDR2 SYGVKD. The length of the CDR3 is 14 residues. CDR3 coding DNA: TGTGCCATCAGTGGGACAGGGAGAGTGGATGAGCAGTTCTTC. Translation: CAISGTGRVDEQFF.

The chain employs TRBV5-1 and TRBJ1-4; 7 nucleotides agree with TRBD1. J gave up 4 bases and V 1 base, and 7 bases lay outside the gene matches. Germline CDR1 SGHRS, CDR2 YFSETQ. The CDR3 is 16 residues long. This chain's CDR3 is CASSLLPGQSNEKLFF. CDR3 sequence (DNA): TGCGCCAGCAGCTTGTTACCGGGACAGAGTAATGAAAAACTGTTTTTT. The full variable domain, in which reference TRBV5-1 and TRBJ1-4 provide the parts outside the CDR3, is KAGVTQTPRYLIKTRGQQVTLSCSPISGHRSVSWYQQTPGQGLQFLFEYFSETQRNKGNFPGRFSGRQFSNSRSEMNVSTLELGDSALYLCASSLLPGQSNEKLFFGSGTQLSVL.

The chain is built from TRBV4-1 and TRBJ1-1, with 7 bases fitting TRBD1. Germline CDR1 is MGHRA and CDR2 is YSYEKL. This CDR3 is 14 amino acids long. With V trimmed by 1 base and J by 2 bases, 1 base remained unmatched. CDR3 protein: CASSQGQGNTEAFF. For the CDR3, the DNA is TGCGCCAGCAGCCAAGGACAGGGCAACACTGAAGCTTTCTTT.

The chain couples TRBV5-1 to TRBJ1-3; D is possibly TRBD1 (5 bases). Looked up from germline, CDR1 is SGHRS and CDR2 is YFSETQ. V was clipped by 0 bases and J by 3 bases, with 10 bases between them. This CDR3 is 15 amino acids long. For the CDR3, the DNA is TGCGCCAGCAGCTTGGGGCCCAGGGATGGAAACACCATATATTTT. It specifies CASSLGPRDGNTIYF.

This chain links TRBV7-2 with TRBJ2-3; possibly TRBD2 for D (5 bases). V shed 5 bases and J shed 2 bases, with 11 bases lying between them. This CDR3 is built from 14 residues. Per the germline V gene, CDR1 is SGHTA and CDR2 is FQGNSA. The CDR3 DNA is TGTGCCAGCAGCCCCCGGACTGCCACAGATACGCAGTATTTT. Its protein product is CASSPRTATDTQYF.

This clone was seen just once. For the CDR3, the DNA is TGTGCCTGGAGGAGAGGAAATGAGCAGTTCTTC. Translated, it gives CAWRRGNEQFF. The chain recombines TRBV30 with TRBJ2-1; D is undetermined. The germline CDR1 and CDR2 sequences are GTSNPN and SVGIG (reference sequence). The germline V and J ends were trimmed by 3 bases and 7 bases, with 7 bases remaining between them. The CDR3 is made up of 11 amino acids.

The chain employs TRBV29-1 and TRBJ2-4; 9 bases agree with TRBD1. The CDR3 is 17 amino acids. Per germline, CDR1 SQVTM and CDR2 ANQGSEA. With 0 bases clipped from V and 3 bases from J, the junction kept 9 bases outside the gene matches. The CDR3 protein is CSVEDGTGGLGKNIQYF. Written as DNA, the CDR3 is TGCAGCGTTGAAGATGGAACAGGGGGCTTGGGCAAAAACATTCAGTACTTC.

Here the CDR3 DNA reads TGTGCCAGCAGCTCAACAGGAGGACAGGGGGTCTCTGGAAACACCATATATTTT. It specifies CASSSTGGQGVSGNTIYF. The chain carries TRBV7-8 and TRBJ1-3; TRBD1 agrees at 10 bases. With V trimmed by 4 bases and J by 0 bases, 9 bases remained unmatched. Germline-derived CDR1 and CDR2 are SGHVS and FQNEAQ. CDR3 size: 18 residues.

This chain uses TRBV28 with TRBJ1-5; 7 bases match TRBD1. CDR1 is MDHEN and CDR2 is SYDVKM in the germline V gene. The CDR3 has 13 amino acids. Unmatched junction bases numbered 9, after V lost 10 bases and J lost 6 bases. The CDR3 loop is CATPGGGPQPQHF. CDR3 bases: TGTGCCACCCCAGGAGGGGGCCCTCAGCCCCAGCATTTT.

CDR3 sequence: CAITGGYTEAFF. DNA for the CDR3: TGTGCCATTACAGGGGGCTACACTGAAGCTTTCTTT. J is TRBJ1-1 and V is TRBV10-3; 9 bases map to TRBD1. With 9 bases clipped from V and 3 bases from J, the junction kept 2 bases outside the gene matches. The germline V gene has CDR1 ENHRY and CDR2 SYGVKD. CDR3 length equals 12 residues.

This chain links TRBV5-1 with TRBJ2-7, with 9 bases fitting TRBD1. The CDR3 is 14 amino acids. The germline CDR1 and CDR2 sequences are SGHRS and YFSETQ. V trimming: 4 bases; J trimming: 6 bases; junction bases outside the gene matches: 8. This chain's CDR3 is CASSTLTGGFEQYF. The CDR3 DNA reads TGCGCCAGCAGCACACTGACAGGGGGTTTCGAGCAGTACTTC.

V and J are TRBV6-2 or TRBV6-3 and TRBJ2-3, with 12 bases lining up with TRBD1. Losses at the gene ends were 5 bases for V and 9 bases for J; bases not matched to a gene: 15. Germline values: CDR1 MNHEY, CDR2 SVGEGT. The CDR3 consists of 17 residues. CDR3 sequence: CASSHGPGTGGGLTQYF. The DNA for the CDR3 is TGTGCCAGCAGTCATGGGCCCGGGACAGGGGGCGGGCTCACGCAGTATTTT.

The J gene is TRBJ1-3, the V gene TRBV5-1; weak D call: TRBD1 (5 bases). The germline V and J ends were trimmed by 1 base and 4 bases, with 9 bases remaining between them. The CDR3 loop spans 14 amino acids. Germline CDR1 is SGHRS and CDR2 is YFSETQ. The CDR3 reads CASSLSGSGNTIYF. The CDR3 nucleotides are TGCGCCAGCAGCTTGTCAGGGTCCGGAAACACCATATATTTT.

J is TRBJ2-3 and V is TRBV7-2, with 8 bases matching TRBD2. V shed 2 bases, J shed 5 bases, and the junction held 6 bases outside the gene matches. In germline, CDR1 is SGHTA, CDR2 FQGNSA. CDR3 length equals 15 residues. The CDR3 nucleotides read TGTGCCAGCAGCTTATCGGGGGGGCGATTAGATACGCAGTATTTT. Residues: CASSLSGGRLDTQYF.

The CDR3 DNA reads TGTGCCACCAGCAGAGATAGCGGGGGTAACAATGAGCAGTTCTTC. It is translated as CATSRDSGGNNEQFF. The rearrangement joins TRBV15 to TRBJ2-1, with 9 bases fitting TRBD2. Germline loops: CDR1 LNHNV, CDR2 YYDKDF (reference sequence). The V segment lost 0 bases and the J segment 5 bases; nucleotides outside the gene matches: 2. This CDR3 comprises 15 residues.

V is TRBV6-6 and J is TRBJ1-1; 7 bases agree with TRBD1. This CDR3 contains 14 residues. V lost 5 bases to trimming and J lost 8 bases; unmatched junction nucleotides: 11. Germline V gives CDR1 MNHNY, CDR2 SVGAGI (reference sequence). CDR3 bases: TGTGCCAGCAGTCCTACCGAGGGGGCTAGCGAAGCTTTCTTT. This codes for CASSPTEGASEAFF.

The V and J genes are TRBV5-1 and TRBJ2-3; tentative D call: TRBD2 (7 bases). CDR1 is SGHRS, CDR2 YFSETQ, per germline. The CDR3 is made up of 15 amino acids. The V gene lost 3 bases and the J gene lost 0 bases, with 11 bases spanning the gap. CDR3 residues: CASSWGGLSTDTQYF. The CDR3 DNA is TGCGCCAGCAGCTGGGGGGGCCTTAGCACAGATACGCAGTATTTT.

The rearrangement joins TRBV15 to TRBJ2-3, with 11 bases that match TRBD1. The CDR3 totals 18 residues. V shed 1 base and J 1 base; nucleotides not matched to a gene: 7. Per the germline V gene, CDR1 is LNHNV and CDR2 is YYDKDF (reference sequence). This CDR3 is CATSRGDRGFGRTDTQYF. As DNA, the CDR3 is TGTGCCACCAGCAGAGGGGACAGGGGGTTTGGCCGCACAGATACGCAGTATTTT.

The chain is built from TRBV7-9 and TRBJ2-1; 7 bases match TRBD1. The CDR3 extends over 17 amino acids. V gave up 3 bases and J gave up 6 bases; unmatched junction bases: 14. Germline CDR1 is SEHNR and CDR2 is FQNEAQ (reference sequence). In DNA, the CDR3 is TGTGCCAGCAGCTTTTCACCTATGACAGGGATTATCAATGAGCAGTTCTTC. Translating it yields CASSFSPMTGIINEQFF.

This chain connects TRBV15 to TRBJ2-1; 11 positions agree with TRBD2. The ends lost 5 bases at V and 5 bases at J; junction bases unmatched: 5. CDR1 LNHNV and CDR2 YYDKDF come from the germline V gene (reference sequence). This CDR3 has 15 residues. The CDR3 reads CATSPTSGAHNEQFF. The CDR3 DNA reads TGTGCCACCAGCCCGACTAGCGGGGCCCACAATGAGCAGTTCTTC.

This rearrangement joins TRBV21-1 to TRBJ1-2; TRBD1 is taken as the D call from the table, unchecked against the DNA. TRBV21-1 is a pseudogene. This CDR3 has 16 amino acids. Written as DNA, the CDR3 is TGTGCCAGCAGCAACCTTATTCTGGTCAGGGAAAATGGCTACACCTTC. It specifies CASSNLILVRENGYTF.

The V and J genes are TRBV30 and TRBJ1-5, with D perhaps matching TRBD1 (5 bases). Trimming took off 2 bases at V and 0 bases at J, with 17 bases between the two ends. Looked up from germline, CDR1 is GTSNPN and CDR2 is SVGIG (reference sequence). The CDR3 runs 17 residues. CDR3 residues: CAWSSPITGASNQPQHF. The CDR3 DNA is TGTGCCTGGAGTTCTCCCATTACTGGGGCTAGCAATCAGCCCCAGCATTTT. Variable domain in full (rest from reference TRBV30 and TRBJ1-5): SQTIHQWPATLVQPVGSPLSLECTVEGTSNPNLYWYRQAAGRGLQLLFYSVGIGQISSEVPQNLSASRPQDRQFILSSKKLLLSDSGFYLCAWSSPITGASNQPQHFGDGTRLSIL.

This clone was recorded once. This sequence joins TRBV7-9 and TRBJ2-1; tentatively, D is TRBD2 (6 bases). The CDR3 sequence is 17 residues long. Germline V gene data show CDR1 as SEHNR and CDR2 as FQNEAQ (reference sequence). Trimming took 0 bases from V and 2 from J, leaving 14 bases between them. CDR3 amino acids: CASSLAQGGGTYNEQFF. Here the CDR3 DNA reads TGTGCCAGCAGCTTAGCCCAGGGAGGTGGAACCTACAATGAGCAGTTCTTC.

The chain links TRBV7-8 to TRBJ2-2, with TRBD2 matching 7 bases. V gave up 8 bases and J gave up 4 bases; unmatched junction bases: 1. Per the germline V gene, CDR1 is SGHVS and CDR2 is FQNEAQ. This CDR3 region has 12 residues. The chain's CDR3 is CASGGVTGELFF. As DNA, the CDR3 is TGTGCCAGCGGGGGGGTCACCGGGGAGCTGTTTTTT.